This T cell receptor (beta chain) emerged from a study of neoadjuvant anti-PD-1 for oral cavity cancer. Repertoires were generated with immunoSEQ multiplex PCR, while TCRdb's copy carries only in-frame clones and drops some. The data show around 70,000 clones, with approximately 84% seen just once and around 3.2% held by the top ten. V was clipped by 1 base and J by 2 bases; unmatched bases: 2. The CDR3 is 15 residues long. Germline CDR1 reads SGHTA; CDR2 reads FQGTGA. As to time point: after neoadjuvant nivolumab, at surgical resection. This sample comprised PBMCs, obtained after nivolumab (anti-PD-1) treatment. The rearrangement uses TRBV7-3 and TRBJ2-1; 7 bases line up with TRBD2. This clonotype was sampled from a person aged 35 to 85 with oral cavity squamous cell carcinoma. CDR3 residues: CASSLMGTTYNEQFF. The CDR3 bases are TGTGCCAGCAGCTTAATGGGGACTACCTACAATGAGCAGTTCTTC. Variable domain in full (rest from reference TRBV7-3 and TRBJ2-1): GAGVSQTPSNKVTEKGKYVELRCDPISGHTALYWYRQSLGQGPEFLIYFQGTGAADDSGLPNDRFFAVRPEGSVSTLKIQRTERGDSAVYLCASSLMGTTYNEQFFGPGTRLTVL.